The next 27 T cell receptor beta chains were all read from a single sample in a study of shared clonotypes between healthy human individuals. Data came from immunoSEQ multiplex PCR; TCRdb stores just in-frame clones and leaves some out. The sample carries approximately 180,000 clones, roughly 93% recorded once. The specimen sequenced was naive CD4+ T cells sorted from blood. Subset of the sample: CD45RA+ positively selected. These receptors originate from a woman aged 30 to 39 in good health.

The chain is built from TRBV28 and TRBJ2-5, with D perhaps matching TRBD1 or TRBD2 (5 bases each). The end of the DNA aligns better with TRBJ2-7, so the J call may be wrong. Germline V gene sequence: CDR1 MDHEN, CDR2 SYDVKM. The CDR3 runs 15 residues. In DNA form, the CDR3 reads TGTGCCAGCAGTTTAGCAGGGACGAGCTCCTACGAGCAGTACTTC. This sequence encodes CASSLAGTSSYEQYF.

The J gene is TRBJ2-7, the V gene TRBV28; D ambiguous. V lost 2 bases to trimming and J lost 2 bases, with 19 bases between them. Germline V lookup: CDR1 MDHEN, CDR2 SYDVKM. The CDR3 has 17 residues. The CDR3 here is CASSLAALARTPYEQYF. CDR3 DNA: TGTGCCAGCAGTTTAGCTGCCTTGGCCAGGACCCCCTACGAGCAGTACTTC. Complete variable domain (other parts from reference TRBV28 and TRBJ2-7): DVKVTQSSRYLVKRTGEKVFLECVQDMDHENMFWYRQDPGLGLRLIYFSYDVKMKEKGDIPEGYSVSREKKERFSLILESASTNQTSMYLCASSLAALARTPYEQYFGPGTRLTVT.

The chain has TRBV19 and TRBJ2-5, with TRBD2 matching over 8 bases. The end of the DNA is better explained by TRBJ2-7, so the J call may be wrong. This CDR3 is 14 amino acids long. Germline CDR1 LNHDA, CDR2 SQIVND (reference sequence). Here the CDR3 DNA reads TGTGCCAGTTCCACTAGCGGAGGGGACTACGAGCAGTACTTC. Protein: CASSTSGGDYEQYF.

The V and J genes are TRBV5-1 and TRBJ2-5; D is unclear. The end of the DNA is better explained by TRBJ2-7, so the J call may be wrong. Germline loops: CDR1 SGHRS, CDR2 YFSETQ. This CDR3 region has 14 residues. CDR3 amino acids: CASSLALTGYEQYF. CDR3 in DNA: TGCGCCAGCAGCTTGGCCCTGACTGGCTACGAGCAGTACTTC.

The rearrangement joins TRBV7-9 to TRBJ2-7, with D maybe TRBD1 (6 bases). The V gene's germline CDR1 is SEHNR and CDR2 FQNEAQ (reference sequence). CDR3 length: 15 residues. V was clipped by 2 bases and J by 7 bases, with 18 bases between them. The CDR3 sequence: CASSLNRVGVGEQYF. The CDR3 DNA reads TGTGCCAGCAGCTTAAACAGGGTTGGGGTGGGGGAGCAGTACTTC.

V and J are TRBV19 and TRBJ2-5, with D perhaps matching TRBD1 or TRBD2 (6 bases each). V lost 3 bases and J 4 bases, leaving 12 bases between the germline ends. Germline CDR1 and CDR2: LNHDA and SQIVND (reference sequence). The CDR3 extends over 14 amino acids. CDR3: CASSISGAGETQYF. The CDR3 DNA follows: TGTGCCAGTAGTATTTCGGGGGCCGGAGAGACCCAGTACTTC.

The rearrangement joins TRBV7-2 to TRBJ2-7; no reliable D call. The V end was cut by 1 base, the J end by 0 bases, with 7 bases between. This CDR3 has 14 amino acids. Germline assignment: CDR1 SGHTA and CDR2 FQGNSA. CDR3 in amino acids: CASSLGPASYEQYF. The CDR3 nucleotides are TGTGCCAGCAGCTTAGGCCCAGCCTCCTACGAGCAGTACTTC.

The genes are TRBV13 and TRBJ2-5; D is perhaps TRBD1 (5 bases). CDR3 length: 15 amino acids. Trimming removed 3 bases from V and 2 bases from J, with 13 bases in between. CDR1 and CDR2 from the germline V gene are PRHDT and FYEKMQ (reference sequence). CDR3 sequence (DNA): TGTGCCAGCAGCTTCGCCCCAGGGCAGCAAGAGACCCAGTACTTC. Translating it yields CASSFAPGQQETQYF. Looking up the rest from reference TRBV13 and TRBJ2-5 gives the full variable domain: AAGVIQSPRHLIKEKRETATLKCYPIPRHDTVYWYQQGPGQDPQFLISFYEKMQSDKGSIPDRFSAQQFSDYHSELNMSSLELGDSALYFCASSFAPGQQETQYFGPGTRLLVL.

The chain employs TRBV2 and TRBJ2-2; 12 nucleotides match TRBD2. The trim removed 8 bases at V and 3 bases at J, leaving 10 bases unmatched. Per germline, CDR1 SNHLY and CDR2 FYNNEI. The CDR3 has 17 amino acids. The CDR3 DNA reads TGTGCCAGCGCCCCGGCTAGACTAGCGGGAGACACCGGGGAGCTGTTTTTT. Protein: CASAPARLAGDTGELFF. Using reference TRBV2 and TRBJ2-2 for the parts outside the CDR3, the full variable domain is EPEVTQTPSHQVTQMGQEVILRCVPISNHLYFYWYRQILGQKVEFLVSFYNNEISEKSEIFDDQFSVERPDGSNFTLKIRSTKLEDSAMYFCASAPARLAGDTGELFFGEGSRLTVL.

This chain connects TRBV5-4 to TRBJ2-5; no reliable D call. The germline V gene has CDR1 SGHNT and CDR2 YYREEE (reference sequence). Trimming removed 0 bases at V and 5 bases at J, with 8 bases between. The CDR3 consists of 13 residues. This CDR3 is CASSLEGTETQYF. DNA of the CDR3: TGTGCCAGCAGCTTGGAGGGCACGGAGACCCAGTACTTC.

The gene calls are TRBV5-1 and TRBJ2-7, with TRBD1 identical over 9 bases. This CDR3 spans 14 amino acids. V dropped 0 bases and J dropped 7; count of bases not matched to a gene: 5. The germline CDR1 and CDR2 sequences are SGHRS and YFSETQ. This CDR3 is CASSLGDRAGEQYF. In DNA form, the CDR3 reads TGCGCCAGCAGCTTGGGGGACAGGGCAGGGGAGCAGTACTTC.

The CDR3 is CASSLRWRDNHNEQFF. In DNA form, the CDR3 reads TGTGCCAGCAGTTTAAGGTGGCGGGACAACCACAATGAGCAGTTCTTC. The chain uses TRBV28 and TRBJ2-1; D tentatively reads TRBD1 or TRBD2 (6 bases each). CDR1 is MDHEN and CDR2 is SYDVKM in the germline V gene. The CDR3 contains 16 residues. V was trimmed by 2 bases and J by 5 bases, leaving 16 bases between them.

The chain employs TRBV18 and TRBJ2-2; 7 bases map to TRBD1. V trimming: 2 bases; J trimming: 2 bases; junction bases outside the gene matches: 2. The CDR3 totals 15 residues. Germline loops: CDR1 KGHSH, CDR2 LQKENI. This CDR3 is CASSPGTENTGELFF. For the CDR3, the DNA is TGTGCCAGCTCACCAGGGACAGAAAACACCGGGGAGCTGTTTTTT. The complete variable domain, with remaining parts taken from reference TRBV18 and TRBJ2-2, reads NAGVMQNPRHLVRRRGQEARLRCSPMKGHSHVYWYRQLPEEGLKFMVYLQKENIIDESGMPKERFSAEFPKEGPSILRIQQVVRGDSAAYFCASSPGTENTGELFFGEGSRLTVL.

The chain recombines TRBV7-7 with TRBJ2-2; weak D call: TRBD2 (6 bases). The length of the CDR3 is 15 residues. With 1 base removed from V and 6 bases from J, the gap between germline ends came to 12 bases. Looked up from germline, CDR1 is SSHAT and CDR2 is FNYEAQ (reference sequence). CDR3 amino acids: CASSLVGREAGELFF. DNA for the CDR3: TGTGCCAGCAGCTTAGTGGGCAGGGAGGCCGGGGAGCTGTTTTTT.

This clone showed up just once. V is TRBV10-3 and J is TRBJ1-3; D is possibly TRBD1 (5 bases). Deletions cut 0 bases from V and 0 bases from J, with 9 bases between. This CDR3 spans 16 amino acids. Germline CDR1 and CDR2: ENHRY and SYGVKD. This CDR3 is CAISESGRFSGNTIYF. The CDR3 bases are TGTGCCATCAGTGAGTCGGGACGGTTCTCTGGAAACACCATATATTTT.

J is TRBJ2-2 and V is TRBV7-3; 13 bases agree with TRBD2. V lost 6 bases and J lost 0; bases outside the gene matches: 7. This CDR3 has 18 amino acids. CDR1 and CDR2 (germline): SGHTA, FQGTGA. Written as DNA, the CDR3 is TGTGCCAGCAGAACCGGGACTAGCGGGACGACGAACACCGGGGAGCTGTTTTTT. This sequence encodes CASRTGTSGTTNTGELFF.

A word on this clone: The same CDR3 can be traced to other DNA sequences in this sample. The chain recombines TRBV28 with TRBJ1-6; 9 nucleotides line up with TRBD1. In germline, CDR1 is MDHEN, CDR2 SYDVKM. J was trimmed by 5 bases and V by 5 bases; bases with no gene match: 4. This CDR3 contains 15 residues. In DNA form, the CDR3 reads TGTGCCAGCAGTCGCAGGGACAGGGATAATTCACCCCTCCACTTT. Translating gives CASSRRDRDNSPLHF.

The J gene is TRBJ2-1, the V gene TRBV10-3; a possible D gene is TRBD2 (5 bases). The CDR3 extends over 13 amino acids. Germline assignment: CDR1 ENHRY and CDR2 SYGVKD. Trimming took off 4 bases at V and 5 bases at J, with 9 bases between the two ends. This CDR3 reads CAISAGSNNEQFF. The CDR3 coding sequence is TGTGCCATCAGTGCGGGGTCAAACAATGAGCAGTTCTTC.

The rearrangement links TRBV5-1 to TRBJ2-1, with 7 bases lining up with TRBD2. Per the germline V gene, CDR1 is SGHRS and CDR2 is YFSETQ. V trimming: 0 bases; J trimming: 1 base; junction bases outside the gene matches: 4. The CDR3 spans 16 residues. CDR3 DNA sequence: TGCGCCAGCAGCTTGGCCGGCGGGGGTTCCTACAATGAGCAGTTCTTC. Protein product: CASSLAGGGSYNEQFF.

The rearrangement joins TRBV28 to TRBJ2-2, with 8 bases identical to TRBD1. The CDR3 sequence is 15 residues long. The junction had 9 bases not matched to a gene; V was cut back by 6 bases and J by 6 bases. The germline V gene encodes CDR1 MDHEN and CDR2 SYDVKM. CDR3 sequence reads: CASSLLGQDPGELFF. In nucleotides, the CDR3 is TGTGCCAGCAGCCTCTTGGGACAGGACCCCGGGGAGCTGTTTTTT. The variable domain in full, with the rest retrieved from reference TRBV28 and TRBJ2-2, is DVKVTQSSRYLVKRTGEKVFLECVQDMDHENMFWYRQDPGLGLRLIYFSYDVKMKEKGDIPEGYSVSREKKERFSLILESASTNQTSMYLCASSLLGQDPGELFFGEGSRLTVL.

This rearrangement joins TRBV6-5 to TRBJ1-4, with D unclear. Germline V gene data show CDR1 as MNHEY and CDR2 as SVGAGI. The CDR3 has 14 amino acids. The V end lost 1 base, the J end lost 5 bases, and 8 bases lay between the germline ends. CDR3 DNA sequence: TGTGCCAGCAGTTACTATCCAGTCAATGAAAAACTGTTTTTT. Protein product: CASSYYPVNEKLFF.

Here the CDR3 reads CASSSTGANYGYTF. CDR3 DNA: TGTGCCAGCAGTTCGACAGGGGCTAACTATGGCTACACCTTC. The rearrangement joins TRBV27 to TRBJ1-2; 8 bases match TRBD1. V lost 4 bases and J lost 0; bases outside the gene matches: 1. The CDR3 has 14 residues. Germline lookup yields CDR1 MNHEY and CDR2 SMNVEV (reference sequence).

The rearrangement joins TRBV9 to TRBJ2-7; 9 bases line up with TRBD2. Trimming at V came to 3 bases and at J to 6 bases, leaving 4 bases not matched to a gene. Per the germline V gene, CDR1 is SGDLS and CDR2 is YYNGEE. This CDR3 region has 13 residues. This CDR3 reads CASSAGLAFEQYF. The DNA of the CDR3 is TGTGCCAGCAGCGCCGGACTAGCGTTCGAGCAGTACTTC.

The CDR3 protein is CASSFSGSSYNEQFF. The DNA for the CDR3 is TGTGCCAGCAGTTTTAGCGGGAGCTCCTACAATGAGCAGTTCTTC. V usage is TRBV27 and J usage is TRBJ2-1, with 9 bases fitting TRBD2. The CDR3 totals 15 residues. With V trimmed by 3 bases and J by 0 bases, 0 bases remained unmatched. Germline assignment: CDR1 MNHEY and CDR2 SMNVEV (reference sequence).

V is TRBV29-1 and J is TRBJ2-6, with TRBD2 as a possible D gene (5 bases). Germline V lookup: CDR1 SQVTM, CDR2 ANQGSEA. The CDR3 runs 15 residues. The V end was cut by 5 bases, the J end by 0 bases, with 11 bases between. CDR3 region: CSVRESDSGANVLTF. The CDR3 nucleotides are TGCAGCGTTCGGGAATCGGACTCTGGGGCCAACGTCCTGACTTTC.

The chain carries TRBV18 and TRBJ2-5; 12 bases match TRBD2. Matching the DNA end better, TRBJ2-7 makes the J call doubtful. The CDR3 loop spans 14 amino acids. Germline values: CDR1 KGHSH, CDR2 LQKENI. The CDR3 DNA follows: TGTGCCAGCTCCCAAGGGACTAGCGGGTACGAGCAGTACTTC. Its translation: CASSQGTSGYEQYF.

The chain carries TRBV28 and TRBJ1-5; 7 nucleotides match TRBD1. CDR1 MDHEN and CDR2 SYDVKM come from the germline V gene. V shed 4 bases, J shed 4 bases, and the junction held 4 bases outside the gene matches. The CDR3 extends over 14 amino acids. For the CDR3, the DNA is TGTGCCAGCAGTTCCCAACAGGGGAATCAGCCCCAGCATTTT. It codes for CASSSQQGNQPQHF.